This is a list of T cell receptor beta chains from one sample in a study of T-cell reconstitution after alpha-beta-depleted transplantation in children. TCRdb itself ran the PCR reads through MiXCR, one entry per CDR3 protein. The sample yields 450,000 to 600,000 distinct CDR3 sequences, 10% seen once. The sample here was PBMCs, taken before TCRalphabeta/CD19-depleted stem cell transplant. The source of these receptors is a child aged 2 to 10 with inherited bone marrow failure, due to receive a stem cell transplant. The CDR3 runs from the conserved cysteine through the conserved F or W. Each record gives: D gene, V gene, CDR3 length, J gene, clone size, CDR3 protein, CDR3 DNA. A D gene is named only where the DNA matches it firmly. The listing skips clone size in some rows; elsewhere it reads once, few, many or a size class.

.,TRBV29-1,11,TRBJ2-1,few,CSVPGWNEQFF,TGCAGCGTGCCGGGGTGGAATGAGCAGTTCTTC
.,TRBV7-2,16,TRBJ2-7,few,CASSLGGVGGSYEQYF,TGTGCCAGCAGCTTAGGGGGGGTAGGGGGCTCCTACGAGCAGTACTTC
.,TRBV27,14,TRBJ2-3,many,CASSLLASTDTQYF,TGTGCCAGCAGTTTATTGGCTAGCACAGATACGCAGTATTTT
TRBD2,TRBV28,17,TRBJ2-4,few,CASSLLQGLLAKNIQYF,TGTGCCAGCAGTTTACTCCAGGGACTACTAGCCAAAAACATTCAGTACTTC
TRBD1,TRBV6-5,16,TRBJ2-3,many,CASSYSWTGGTDTQYF,TGTGCCAGCAGTTACTCTTGGACAGGGGGAACAGATACGCAGTATTTT
.,TRBV7-2,14,TRBJ2-7,.,CASSFNRGGYEQYF,TGTGCCAGCAGCTTTAACAGGGGGGGCTACGAGCAGTACTTC
.,TRBV25-1,16,TRBJ2-2,many,CASSSPGTSNTGELFF,TGTGCCAGCAGTTCCCCCGGGACCTCGAACACCGGGGAGCTGTTTTTT
.,TRBV5-1,16,TRBJ2-1,many,CASRKQGIVAYNEQFF,TGCGCCAGCCGGAAGCAGGGGATCGTAGCCTACAATGAGCAGTTCTTC
.,TRBV4-2,13,TRBJ1-3,many,CASSQDDWNTIYF,TGTGCCAGCAGCCAAGATGATTGGAACACCATATATTTT
.,TRBV3-1,14,TRBJ1-5,many,CASSQSGGNQPQHF,TGTGCCAGCAGCCAATCAGGGGGCAATCAGCCCCAGCATTTT
TRBD2,TRBV9,14,TRBJ2-7,few,CASSPHGGVYEQYF,TGTGCCAGCAGCCCCCACGGGGGGGTCTACGAGCAGTACTTC
.,TRBV12-3/TRBV12-4,16,TRBJ2-1,many,CASTEGRAESYNEQFF,TGTGCCAGCACCGAGGGTCGGGCGGAGTCCTACAATGAGCAGTTCTTC
.,TRBV15,16,TRBJ2-5,.,CATSRIRGRGEETQYF,TGTGCCACCAGCAGAATACGTGGGAGAGGGGAAGAGACCCAGTACTTC
.,TRBV28,13,TRBJ1-2,few,CASTQISTDGYTF,TGTGCCAGCACCCAAATATCGACAGATGGCTACACCTTC
.,TRBV4-3,13,TRBJ1-1,many,CASSQPGNTEAFF,TGCGCCAGCAGCCAACCTGGGAACACTGAAGCTTTCTTT
.,TRBV5-5,18,TRBJ2-2,many,CASSSGREALVNTGELFF,TGTGCCAGCAGCTCGGGACGCGAAGCTCTCGTTAACACCGGGGAGCTGTTTTTT
TRBD2,TRBV6-5,15,TRBJ2-1,few,CASRLAGGKDNEQFF,TGTGCCAGCAGGCTAGCGGGAGGGAAAGACAATGAGCAGTTCTTC
.,TRBV4-1,16,TRBJ2-7,many,CASSQDAFNPGYEQYF,TGCGCCAGCAGCCAAGATGCATTCAATCCGGGGTACGAGCAGTACTTC
.,TRBV4-1,21,TRBJ1-6,many,CASSQQRQLLPLSSYNSPLHF,TGCGCCAGCAGCCAACAAAGACAGCTACTACCCCTGAGCTCCTATAATTCACCCCTCCACTTT
.,TRBV4-3,13,TRBJ1-1,few,CASSQTTGTEAFF,TGCGCCAGCAGCCAAACCACGGGCACTGAAGCTTTCTTT
TRBD2,TRBV24-1,16,TRBJ2-2,many,CATSDLGSGRSGELFF,TGTGCCACCAGTGATTTGGGTAGCGGGAGATCCGGGGAGCTGTTTTTT
.,TRBV7-2,13,TRBJ2-1,many,CASSFSSYNEQFF,TGTGCCAGCAGTTTCAGTTCCTACAATGAGCAGTTCTTC
TRBD2,TRBV7-2,19,TRBJ2-1,.,CASSLAGLASNVTYNEQFF,TGTGCCAGCAGCTTAGCGGGACTAGCGTCTAATGTCACCTACAATGAGCAGTTCTTC
.,TRBV27,17,TRBJ2-2,.,CASSPTITGRGAGELFF,TGTGCCAGCAGTCCAACTATCACGGGTAGGGGGGCCGGGGAGCTGTTTTTT
.,TRBV24-1,14,TRBJ1-2,few,CATSDQDTHYGYTF,TGTGCCACCAGTGACCAGGACACACACTATGGCTACACCTTC
TRBD2,TRBV6-1,16,TRBJ2-3,many,CASRPGLAGVKDTQYF,TGTGCCAGCAGACCGGGACTAGCGGGAGTGAAAGATACGCAGTATTTT
.,TRBV4-3,19,TRBJ2-6,many,CASSQPQGDSASGANVLTF,TGCGCCAGCAGCCAACCCCAAGGGGACTCCGCCTCTGGGGCCAACGTCCTGACTTTC
.,TRBV30,13,TRBJ2-1,few,CAWSFGPYNEQFF,TGTGCCTGGAGTTTCGGGCCTTACAATGAGCAGTTCTTC
TRBD2,TRBV4-2,17,TRBJ2-2,many,CASSLRTSGSLSGELFF,TGTGCCAGCAGCCTTCGGACTAGCGGGAGTCTCTCCGGGGAGCTGTTTTTT
.,TRBV4-3,13,TRBJ1-3,many,CASSPEFGNTIYF,TGCGCCAGCAGCCCGGAGTTCGGAAACACCATATATTTT
TRBD2,TRBV20-1,14,TRBJ2-7,many,CSARESGGPWEQYF,TGCAGTGCTAGGGAGTCGGGAGGGCCGTGGGAGCAGTACTTC
.,TRBV25-1,16,TRBJ1-6,many,CASSGYGGREPSPLHF,TGTGCCAGCAGTGGGTACGGGGGCAGGGAACCCTCACCCCTCCACTTT
TRBD1,TRBV11-1,21,TRBJ2-1,few,CASSLYRDRGRGTRISNEQFF,TGTGCCAGCAGCTTATACCGGGACAGGGGGCGCGGGACTAGGATTAGCAATGAGCAGTTCTTC
.,TRBV29-1,14,TRBJ2-7,many,CSVELVRIRREQYF,TGCAGCGTTGAACTTGTTCGCATACGGCGCGAGCAGTACTTC
.,TRBV3-1,15,TRBJ2-7,.,CASSQELGRVARQYF,TGTGCCAGCAGCCAAGAACTGGGCAGGGTCGCGCGGCAGTACTTC
.,TRBV5-1,16,TRBJ2-2,.,CASSHRTARGTGELFF,TGCGCCAGCAGCCATAGGACAGCCCGAGGCACCGGGGAGCTGTTTTTT
TRBD1,TRBV5-1,14,TRBJ2-2,many,CASSSPQGDGELFF,TGCGCCAGCAGCTCACCCCAGGGGGACGGGGAGCTGTTTTTT
.,TRBV4-1,19,TRBJ2-4,.,CASSQMGVGGNLAKNIQYF,TGCGCCAGCAGCCAAATGGGTGTCGGGGGTAACTTAGCCAAAAACATTCAGTACTTC
.,TRBV4-3,16,TRBJ2-2,many,CASSQSSQWDTGELFF,TGCGCCAGCAGCCAATCCAGTCAATGGGACACCGGGGAGCTGTTTTTT
TRBD2,TRBV5-1,16,TRBJ2-3,many,CASSPLAGWLTDTQYF,TGCGCCAGCAGCCCTCTAGCGGGATGGCTCACAGATACGCAGTATTTT